This entry lists 23 T cell receptor beta chains sequenced from one sample in a study of cytomegalovirus exposure and HLA in healthy donors. The PCR contained 60 Vbeta and 13 Jbeta primers. TCRdb's table, derived via immunoSEQ multiplex PCR, lists solely in-frame clones and lacks some. The sample has roughly 120,000 clones, about four fifths seen once. Sequenced input: PBMCs. The receptors were sampled from a male donor in good health and CMV-seropositive.

Notes on this clone: Within the sample, other DNA sequences also encode this same CDR3. The V and J genes are TRBV11-2 and TRBJ2-7, with D maybe TRBD2 (6 bases). Germline CDR1 SGHAT, CDR2 FQNNGV. The CDR3 is 15 amino acids. With 5 bases removed from V and 1 base from J, the gap between germline ends came to 15 bases. CDR3 loop: CASSLQRVLSYEQYF. In DNA, the CDR3 is TGTGCCAGCAGCCTCCAGCGGGTGCTTTCCTACGAGCAGTACTTC.

Points on this clone: Other DNA sequences within the sample encode an identical CDR3. The chain is built from TRBV4-3 and TRBJ2-2, with TRBD2 matching 7 bases. V lost 1 base to trimming and J lost 4 bases; unmatched junction nucleotides: 3. Germline values: CDR1 LGHNA, CDR2 YSLEER. The length of the CDR3 is 15 residues. The CDR3 nucleotides read TGCGCCAGCAGCCAAGGCCCGGGGGGCACCGGGGAGCTGTTTTTT. It codes for CASSQGPGGTGELFF.

This clone is a singleton in its sample. The chain combines TRBV27 with TRBJ1-2, with D unresolved. Germline V lookup: CDR1 MNHEY, CDR2 SMNVEV (reference sequence). This CDR3 has 15 amino acids. Trimming took 5 bases from V and 3 from J, leaving 16 bases between them. CDR3 nucleotides: TGTGCCAGCAGTACCGGACGGGATCTTGACTATGGCTACACCTTC. Translating it yields CASSTGRDLDYGYTF.

This clone was found a few times. The chain joins TRBV4-1 to TRBJ2-2, with 10 bases identical to TRBD2. Trimming at V came to 2 bases and at J to 4 bases, leaving 7 bases not matched to a gene. The CDR3 sequence is 17 residues long. Looked up from germline, CDR1 is MGHRA and CDR2 is YSYEKL. The CDR3: CASSQPLAGVPTGELFF. The CDR3 DNA sequence: TGCGCCAGCAGCCAACCTCTAGCGGGAGTACCCACCGGGGAGCTGTTTTTT.

The chain is built from TRBV28 and TRBJ1-2; D gene uncertain. Trimming pared 1 base from V and 4 bases from J, leaving 10 bases between. Germline V gene data show CDR1 as MDHEN and CDR2 as SYDVKM. The CDR3 totals 14 residues. CDR3 coding DNA: TGTGCCAGCAGTTTATATAGTGCTCGCTATGGCTACACCTTC. Translating gives CASSLYSARYGYTF.

Here the CDR3 DNA reads TGTGCCAGCACCCTCTGGGGGGGTCAACCCTACGAGCAGTACTTC. Translated: CASTLWGGQPYEQYF. The gene calls are TRBV6-6 and TRBJ2-5, with 7 positions matching TRBD2. The last part of the DNA fits TRBJ2-7 better; the J call may be wrong. Germline CDR1 reads MNHNY; CDR2 reads SVGAGI (reference sequence). The CDR3 consists of 15 residues.

This clone was recorded once. The chain recombines TRBV10-3 with TRBJ2-7, with 12 nucleotides matching TRBD2. V shed 0 bases and J 1 base; nucleotides not matched to a gene: 7. Germline CDR1 and CDR2: ENHRY and SYGVKD. This CDR3 has 18 amino acids. CDR3 DNA: TGTGCCATCAGTGAGTCTACTAGCGGGGGGAGAGTTTCCTACGAGCAGTACTTC. It translates to CAISESTSGGRVSYEQYF.

J is TRBJ1-5 and V is TRBV10-3; the D gene is possibly TRBD1 (5 bases). Trimming removed 11 bases from V and 7 bases from J, with 18 bases in between. The germline V gene has CDR1 ENHRY and CDR2 SYGVKD. The CDR3 spans 13 residues. CDR3 residues: CAPSLSGVQPQHF. The DNA for the CDR3 is TGTGCCCCCTCTCTTTCGGGGGTCCAGCCCCAGCATTTT.

The chain couples TRBV27 to TRBJ1-5; 9 bases line up with TRBD1. Germline-derived CDR1 and CDR2 are MNHEY and SMNVEV (reference sequence). The CDR3 has 16 residues. Trimming removed 5 bases from V and 5 bases from J; junction bases left unmatched: 10. The CDR3 bases are TGTGCCAGCAGTCCTGGGACAGGGTTTTTTTATCAGCCCCAGCATTTT. It encodes CASSPGTGFFYQPQHF.

CDR3 residues: CAWSVRQGGGYGYTF. The CDR3 nucleotides are TGTGCCTGGAGTGTAAGGCAGGGGGGAGGCTATGGCTACACCTTC. This chain connects TRBV30 to TRBJ1-2; 7 bases are shared with TRBD1. V shed 0 bases, J shed 4 bases, and the junction held 8 bases outside the gene matches. This CDR3 is built from 15 residues. CDR1 GTSNPN and CDR2 SVGIG come from the germline V gene (reference sequence).

The CDR3 here is CASSPRPGETQYF. CDR3 bases: TGTGCCAGCAGCCCTAGACCCGGAGAGACCCAGTACTTC. The rearrangement links TRBV11-2 to TRBJ2-5, with D unresolved. Trimming took off 5 bases at V and 4 bases at J, with 11 bases between the two ends. Germline V gives CDR1 SGHAT, CDR2 FQNNGV. There are 13 residues in the CDR3. The full variable domain, completed using reference TRBV11-2 and TRBJ2-5, is EAGVAQSPRYKIIEKRQSVAFWCNPISGHATLYWYQQILGQGPKLLIQFQNNGVVDDSQLPKDRFSAERLKGVDSTLKIQPAKLEDSAVYLCASSPRPGETQYFGPGTRLLVL.

The genes are TRBV4-3 and TRBJ1-2, with D possibly being TRBD1 (5 bases). The ends were cut back, 0 bases at V and 3 bases at J, with 17 bases in the middle. The germline gives CDR1 LGHNA, CDR2 YSLEER. The CDR3 sequence is 17 residues long. As DNA, the CDR3 is TGCGCCAGCAGCCAAGAACGTCAGGGTATCTGGTACTATGGCTACACCTTC. Encoded protein: CASSQERQGIWYYGYTF.

The chain joins TRBV18 to TRBJ2-3; 7 bases agree with TRBD1. V shed 0 bases and J 2 bases; nucleotides not matched to a gene: 8. The length of the CDR3 is 17 residues. Per germline, CDR1 KGHSH and CDR2 LQKENI. The CDR3 sequence is CASSPPGGRGITDTQYF. The CDR3 nucleotides read TGTGCCAGCTCACCACCGGGCGGCAGGGGGATCACAGATACGCAGTATTTT.

The DNA for the CDR3 is TGTGCCAGCAGTGACACGGGATCCCGCACGCAGTATTTT. It yields the protein CASSDTGSRTQYF. The rearrangement uses TRBV25-1 and TRBJ2-3; tentative D call: TRBD2 (5 bases). Germline-derived CDR1 and CDR2 are MGHDK and SYGVNS. V shed 3 bases and J shed 9 bases, with 13 bases lying between them. CDR3 size: 13 residues.

The CDR3 reads CASSIASEGGYGYTF. CDR3 coding DNA: TGTGCCAGTAGTATAGCCAGCGAGGGCGGGTATGGCTACACCTTC. V usage is TRBV19 and J usage is TRBJ1-2; D gene unclear. The CDR3 extends over 15 amino acids. CDR1 LNHDA and CDR2 SQIVND come from the germline V gene (reference sequence). V lost 1 base to trimming and J lost 5 bases, with 14 bases between them.

The chain recombines TRBV7-2 with TRBJ2-2; 7 bases match TRBD1. J lost 1 base, V lost 10 bases, and 3 bases had no gene match. The CDR3 contains 13 residues. CDR1 is SGHTA, CDR2 FQGNSA, per germline. The CDR3 bases are TGTGCCACCGGACAGGTGAACACCGGGGAGCTGTTTTTT. It is translated as CATGQVNTGELFF.

This chain uses TRBV5-4 with TRBJ2-7, with 8 bases matching TRBD1. The V segment lost 1 base and the J segment 5 bases; nucleotides outside the gene matches: 8. The CDR3 loop spans 15 amino acids. Looked up from germline, CDR1 is SGHNT and CDR2 is YYREEE (reference sequence). In nucleotides, the CDR3 is TGTGCCAGCAGCTTGACAGGGGGTAAAGTGGACGAGCAGTACTTC. Amino acids: CASSLTGGKVDEQYF.

This CDR3 is CASSPRDSHPRTNPQHF. The CDR3 region has the DNA TGTGCCAGCAGCCCACGGGACAGTCATCCACGTACCAACCCCCAGCATTTT. V gene TRBV2 combines with J gene TRBJ1-5, with 7 bases identical to TRBD1. This CDR3 is built from 17 residues. Per germline, CDR1 SNHLY and CDR2 FYNNEI. The ends lost 6 bases at V and 10 bases at J; junction bases unmatched: 21.

This sequence joins TRBV25-1 and TRBJ2-5, with TRBD2 matching over 7 bases. Germline V CDR1 and CDR2: MGHDK, SYGVNS. This CDR3 region has 16 residues. With 6 bases clipped from V and 9 bases from J, the junction kept 19 bases outside the gene matches. The CDR3, as DNA: TGTGCCAGCAGCCAACGGGAGCGGGGATTGTGGGAGGCCCAGTACTTC. Translating it yields CASSQRERGLWEAQYF.

The rearrangement uses TRBV6-5 and TRBJ1-2; a weak D match, TRBD1 (5 bases). Looked up from germline, CDR1 is MNHEY and CDR2 is SVGAGI. Trimming left V 2 bases short and J 5 bases short, with 9 bases between. The CDR3 runs 13 residues. The DNA for the CDR3 is TGTGCCAGCAGTTACGGAGGGGCTTATGGCTACACCTTC. Its translation: CASSYGGAYGYTF.

The chain recombines TRBV28 with TRBJ2-7; a weak D match, TRBD1 (5 bases). CDR1 and CDR2 from the germline V gene are MDHEN and SYDVKM. The CDR3 runs 14 residues. V lost 4 bases, J lost 2 bases, and 12 bases lay in between. The CDR3 DNA is TGTGCCAGCAGTTCCGTGGGGCTGACCTACGAGCAGTACTTC. This encodes CASSSVGLTYEQYF. Full variable domain (rest looked up from reference TRBV28 and TRBJ2-7): DVKVTQSSRYLVKRTGEKVFLECVQDMDHENMFWYRQDPGLGLRLIYFSYDVKMKEKGDIPEGYSVSREKKERFSLILESASTNQTSMYLCASSSVGLTYEQYFGPGTRLTVT.

The rearrangement joins TRBV6-6 to TRBJ2-1; 7 bases match TRBD1. The CDR3 runs to 13 residues. The V and J ends lost 8 bases and 6 bases, in that order; junction bases with no gene match: 7. Looked up from germline, CDR1 is MNHNY and CDR2 is SVGAGI (reference sequence). The CDR3 bases are TGTGCCAGCGATAGGGCAGGGGGCAATGAGCAGTTCTTC. Its translation is CASDRAGGNEQFF.

The genes are TRBV10-3 and TRBJ2-1; 9 bases map to TRBD2. CDR3 length: 14 residues. The germline CDR1 and CDR2 sequences are ENHRY and SYGVKD. With 9 bases clipped from V and 7 bases from J, the junction kept 10 bases outside the gene matches. The CDR3 sequence is CAIRTGAGGNEQFF. The CDR3 DNA reads TGTGCCATACGGACGGGAGCGGGAGGAAATGAGCAGTTCTTC.